This TCR beta chain was captured by sequencing in a study of T cells after yellow fever vaccination. Overall study: Where fractions had low cell numbers, libraries were prepared from them with the SMART-Seq v4 Ultra Low Input RNA kit. Study-wide results and limits: Clones that expanded after primary vaccination mostly reappeared after the booster (approximately 96% CD4, roughly 90% CD8). Abundant bulk-population clonotypes could contaminate the FACS-sorted repertoires.

The CDR3 loop spans 14 amino acids. Between the trimmed V and J ends, which lost 6 bases and 2 bases, there was a span of 14 bases. Germline V gene sequence: CDR1 DFQATT, CDR2 SNEGSKA (reference sequence). This clonotype was counted at least ten times. Its target is unknown. The 5'RACE template-switching step produced TCR cDNA and added a universal primer site and UMIs. TCRdb called the 5' RACE reads again in MiXCR, with one record for every CDR3 protein. The sample consists of more than 120,000 distinct CDR3 sequences, 7.7% of them appearing once. Material: CD4+ T cells sorted from PBMCs, obtained 5 days after the yellow fever booster vaccination. This TCR was recovered from a man aged 30 to 45 who received the YFV17D yellow fever vaccine. The rearrangement links TRBV20-1 to TRBJ2-1; D unclear. CDR3: CSAAPQPAYNEQFF. DNA for the CDR3: TGCAGTGCGGCCCCTCAACCCGCCTACAATGAGCAGTTCTTC.